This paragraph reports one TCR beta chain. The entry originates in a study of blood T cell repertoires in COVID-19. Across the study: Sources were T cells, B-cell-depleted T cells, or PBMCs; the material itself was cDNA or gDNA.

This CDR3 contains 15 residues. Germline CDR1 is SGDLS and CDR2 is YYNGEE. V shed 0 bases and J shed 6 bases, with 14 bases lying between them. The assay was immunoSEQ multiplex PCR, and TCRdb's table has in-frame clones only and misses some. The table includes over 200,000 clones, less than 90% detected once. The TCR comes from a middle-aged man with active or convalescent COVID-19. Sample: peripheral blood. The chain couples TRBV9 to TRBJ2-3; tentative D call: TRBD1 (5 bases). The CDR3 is CASSVEGLGLDTQYF. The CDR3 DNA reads TGTGCCAGCAGCGTAGAGGGGTTAGGTCTGGATACGCAGTATTTT.